This entry features one TCR beta chain sequence. There is no known antigen for this receptor. Base qualities are missing; no much larger clone stands one base away. PBMCs were isolated by Ficoll-Paque density gradient centrifugation. These data originate in a study of T-cell memory formation after mild COVID-19 (dated by TCRdb to about 2021). The study in broad terms: TCR sequence clusters from the two donors were found to be largely donor specific. T-cell clones expanding and contracting after mild COVID-19 in a couple of donors were tracked by longitudinal TCRalpha and TCRbeta repertoire sequencing. The cohort was made up of two young adult volunteers, one female and one male, who were previously healthy.

CDR1 and CDR2 (SGHTA, FQGNSA) derive from the germline V gene. There are 14 amino acids in the CDR3, from cysteine to phenylalanine inclusive. Of all the DNA, just the CDR3 is kept, 42 bases in frame from base 1. Cut back by 1 base and 7 bases, the V and J ends lie 13 bases apart. Sequencing was carried out with an Illumina NovaSeq 6000. TCRalpha and TCRbeta cDNA libraries were constructed by 5'RACE with constant-segment primers, with sample barcodes and unique molecular identifiers being introduced. Trizol reagent was used to extract RNA from every sample. Library amplification was performed in two PCR steps, and a second sample barcode and Illumina TruSeq adapters were introduced in the second step. Sequencing of the libraries was done on an Illumina NovaSeq, producing 2 x 150 bp paired-end reads. The authors' pipeline ran thus. Reads were demultiplexed and collapsed into UMI-guided consensus sequences with migec v1.2.7. Using mixcr v2.1.11, UMI consensuses were aligned to TRA and TRB V and J templates and then assembled into clonotypes. Expanded or contracted clonotypes were those called significant by both edgeR and NoisET, with noise models trained on biological replicates. For edgeR calls, the thresholds were a false discovery rate-adjusted p below 0.01 and a log2 fold-change of 1. As an exploratory analysis of dynamics, max-normalized trajectories of the 1000 most abundant clonotypes were examined by PCA with hierarchical clustering. Each responding clone was given a CD4 or CD8 phenotype based on the CD4+ and CD8+ repertoires, which had been sequenced separately. Using fastp at Q25 and MiXCR, TCRdb reprocessed the public reads and kept productive beta chains. Rows matching on CDR3 protein sequence are summarized as one entry with the most common DNA and genes. TCRdb, not the authors, supplied the V and J calls. The sample yields 500,000 to 550,000 distinct CDR3 sequences; 20% were counted once. 12% of the sample lies in the top ten.

The research as a whole found: From day 15 to 85, contracting clones showed balanced CD4/CD8 phenotypes, whereas a second wave of clones that expanded from day 15 to 37 leaned towards CD4+. Some responding clones were found in pre-infection memory, which suggests that pre-existing cross-reactive memory T cells took part in the SARS-CoV-2 response. Contracting CD4+ clones appeared mostly in the CM and EM memory subsets, whereas CD8+ clones were enriched in EMRA. Only two mild cases were covered by the study, and larger cohorts that include severe cases with pre-infection samples were considered necessary. SARS-CoV-2 specificity was not confirmed for the second-wave clones peaking on day 37.

The sequence joins TRBV7-2 to TRBJ1-1, and possibly TRBD1, on 6 matching bases. Source material: PBMCs or a T cell subset sorted from them (not recorded which). This TCR was recovered from an adult woman who had mild COVID-19 (a few samples of this study predate the infection). The sample titles of this study are shuffled in the database, so cell type and time point are left out; the donor was told from shared clones. The CDR3 corresponds to CASSLVSGESEAFF. The nucleotides are TGTGCCAGCAGCTTAGTATCAGGGGAAAGTGAAGCTTTCTTT.